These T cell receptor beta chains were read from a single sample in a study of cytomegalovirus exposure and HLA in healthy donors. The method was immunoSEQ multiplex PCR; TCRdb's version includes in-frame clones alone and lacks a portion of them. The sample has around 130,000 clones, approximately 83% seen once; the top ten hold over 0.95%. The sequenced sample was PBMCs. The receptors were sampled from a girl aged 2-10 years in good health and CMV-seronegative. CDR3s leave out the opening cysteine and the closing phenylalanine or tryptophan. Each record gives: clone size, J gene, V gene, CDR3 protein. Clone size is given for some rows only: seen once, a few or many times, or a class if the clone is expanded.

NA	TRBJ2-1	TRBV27	ASSYEGAGSYNEQF
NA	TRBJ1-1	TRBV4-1	ASSQDGGITEAF
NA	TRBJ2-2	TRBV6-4	ASSQEKGLAGSNTGELF
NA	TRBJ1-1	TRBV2	ASSQDSYTEAF
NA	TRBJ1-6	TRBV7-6	ASSRMIGQGKANNSPLH
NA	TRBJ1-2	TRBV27	ASSFIGTRDNHNYGYT
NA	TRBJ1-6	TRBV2	ASSERQVSNSPLH
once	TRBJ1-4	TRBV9	ASSVGYRSNEKLF
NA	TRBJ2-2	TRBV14	ASSQRRASGELF
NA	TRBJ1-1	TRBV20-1	SARDRRGAF
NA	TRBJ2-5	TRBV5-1	ASRREEETQY
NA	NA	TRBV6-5	ASSLDRYEQY
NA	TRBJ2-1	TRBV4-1	ASSPEGSGVISSYNEQF
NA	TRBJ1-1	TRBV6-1	ASSPGTALNTEAF
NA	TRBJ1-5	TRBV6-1	ASCRQGNGNQPQH
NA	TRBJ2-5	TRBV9	ASSRTQETQY
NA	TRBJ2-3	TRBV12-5	ASGEGLATDTQY
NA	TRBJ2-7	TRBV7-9	ASSSGTSGGRGWDEQY
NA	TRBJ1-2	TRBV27	ASSLTGGRLNYGYT
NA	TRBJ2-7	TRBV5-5	ASSLAPGGLYEQY
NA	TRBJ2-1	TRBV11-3	ASSPRDRYNEQF
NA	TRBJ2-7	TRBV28	ASSQNPGLAASYEQY
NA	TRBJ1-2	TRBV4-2	ASSQEPGDSYGYT
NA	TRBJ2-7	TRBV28	ASSLGRGSLAASYEQY
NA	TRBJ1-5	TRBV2	ASREPGNQPQH
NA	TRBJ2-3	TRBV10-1	ASSRDYTDTQY
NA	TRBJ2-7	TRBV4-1	ASSQGRTSYEQY
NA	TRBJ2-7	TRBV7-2	ASSTSGGANEQY
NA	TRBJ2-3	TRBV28	ASSSTSGRSSRADTQY
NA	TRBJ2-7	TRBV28	ASSLLLYSGRAHEQY
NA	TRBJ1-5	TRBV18	ASSPTGKDQPQH
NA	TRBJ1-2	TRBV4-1	ASSQTSVVNYGYT
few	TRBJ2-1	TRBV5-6	ASSFLGAYNEQF
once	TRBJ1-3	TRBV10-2	ASSPGQRDSGNTIY
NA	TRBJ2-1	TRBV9	ASSARGQGVADEQF
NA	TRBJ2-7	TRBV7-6	ASSLYPGGNEQY
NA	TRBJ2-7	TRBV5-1	ASSFRVPYEQY
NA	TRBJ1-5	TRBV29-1	SVGDRDQPQH
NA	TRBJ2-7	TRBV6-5	ASSAPRGQLHEQY
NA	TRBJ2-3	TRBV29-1	SVERTDTDTQY
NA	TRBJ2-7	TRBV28	ASRVTGGGEQY
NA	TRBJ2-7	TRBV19	ASSTGQGTYEQY
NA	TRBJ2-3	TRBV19	ASSPGHPPDTQY
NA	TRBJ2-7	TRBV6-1	ASSDSGKGYEQY